This entry features one T cell receptor (beta chain) sequence. In the same sample, other DNA sequences code for this CDR3. Trimming took 1 base from V and 4 from J; bases not matched to a gene: 0. Germline values: CDR1 SGHRS, CDR2 YFSETQ. The CDR3 has 14 amino acids. This sample's time point: peripheral blood 6 weeks after treatment start. Assay used: immunoSEQ multiplex PCR; TCRdb lists only in-frame clones, some missing. The sample carries about 120,000 clones, around 89% recorded once. The sample originates from a study of PD-L1 blockade in urothelial cancer. Whole-study context: Atezolizumab at 1,200 mg intravenously every 3 weeks was started by patients in the mid-2010s. In the patient group, most of the 29 were males with bladder-origin urothelial cancer. Blood analysis took place 3 weeks (second dose) and 6 weeks after treatment start. Per blood sample, T cells had a median of 141,255.

The sample was PBMCs, taken around atezolizumab (anti-PD-L1) treatment. This sequence joins TRBV5-1 and TRBJ2-1, with 9 bases fitting TRBD2. The TCR was taken from a man between 60 and 75 years old with urothelial cancer. CDR3 residues: CASSLSGGYNEQFF. In DNA form, the CDR3 reads TGCGCCAGCAGCTTGAGCGGGGGGTACAATGAGCAGTTCTTC.